The rows below give T cell receptor beta chains drawn from one sample of a study of coeliac disease. The method was immunoSEQ multiplex PCR; TCRdb's version includes in-frame clones alone and lacks a portion of them. The data show approximately 3,100 clones, with less than 75% seen just once and roughly 20% held by the top ten. The specimen sequenced was lymphocytes from the gut lamina propria. The receptors here all came from a man older than 75 without celiac disease. The CDR3 runs from the conserved cysteine through the conserved F or W. A D gene is named only where the DNA matches it firmly. The size of a clone is reported for some rows only, either as once, few or many, or as a class for expanded clones.

>TRBV5-1|TRBJ2-1|-|TRBD1
TGCGCCAGCAGCTCCGGACAGGGGATATACAATGAGCAGTTCTTC
CASSSGQGIYNEQFF
>TRBV19|TRBJ1-5|-|TRBD1
TGTGCCAGTAGCACAGGGACAGCAGGTAGCAATCAGCCCCAGCATTTT
CASSTGTAGSNQPQHF
>TRBV5-1|TRBJ1-1|-|TRBD1
TGCGCCAGCAGCTCAGACAGGGCGGCGAACACTGAAGCTTTCTTT
CASSSDRAANTEAFF
>TRBV28|TRBJ2-3|-|TRBD1
TGTGCCAGCAGTTCCACGACAGGGCGAGATACGCAGTATTTT
CASSSTTGRDTQYF
>TRBV2|TRBJ2-6|-|-
TGTGCCAGCAGTGTGGGGCCTTTCTACTCTGGGGCCAACGTCCTGACTTTC
CASSVGPFYSGANVLTF
>TRBV28|TRBJ1-2|few|-
TGTGCCAGCAGTCCCCCCCCAGGGGAAGGTGGCTACACCTTC
CASSPPPGEGGYTF
>TRBV21-1|TRBJ2-3|-|-
TGTGCCAGCAGCAAAGAGAGGCAGTATTTT
CASSKERQYF
>TRBV30|TRBJ2-7|-|TRBD1
TGTGCCTGGAGTCTCGGGGGGACAGGGGCGTCCTACGAGCAGTACTTC
CAWSLGGTGASYEQYF
>TRBV19|TRBJ2-2|-|-
TGTGCCAGTAGTTCCGTGAACACCGGGGAGCTGTTTTTT
CASSSVNTGELFF
>TRBV15|TRBJ2-7|-|-
TGTGCCACCAGCAGAGGGGCTGGCGGGCGTCTCTCCTACGAGCAGTACTTC
CATSRGAGGRLSYEQYF
>TRBV6-5|TRBJ2-2|-|-
TGTGCCAGCAGTTTAACAGGAGCGAACACCGGGGAGCTGTTTTTT
CASSLTGANTGELFF
>TRBV7-9|TRBJ1-5|-|TRBD1
TGTGCCAGCAGCTTAGGGGACAGGAGGGGTCAGCCCCAGCATTTT
CASSLGDRRGQPQHF
>TRBV5-1|TRBJ2-6|-|-
TGCGCCAGCGCTAGAGCATCCGGTTCACAAAGTCGGGCCAACGTCCTGACTTTC
CASARASGSQSRANVLTF
>TRBV11-3|TRBJ1-1|-|-
TGTGCCAGCAGCCCAGGAGGGGAATACACTGAAGCTTTCTTT
CASSPGGEYTEAFF
>TRBV2|TRBJ1-4|-|TRBD1
TGTGCCAGCGACAGGGTTGGCGAAAAACTGTTTTTT
CASDRVGEKLFF
>TRBV11-1|TRBJ2-5|-|TRBD2
TGTGCCAGCAGCGTGGGACTAGCGGGAGGAGTGACCCAGTACTTC
CASSVGLAGGVTQYF
>TRBV7-2|TRBJ2-1|-|-
TGTGCCAGCAGCAAAAACAGGGTTTTCCCCAATGAGCAGTTCTTC
CASSKNRVFPNEQFF
>TRBV6-5|TRBJ1-6|-|-
TGTGCCAGCAGTTACGGGCCCCCTACCACTAATTCACCCCTCCACTTT
CASSYGPPTTNSPLHF
>TRBV6-6|TRBJ1-3|few|-
TGTGCCAGCAGTTACGAACGGGGTTCGGGAAACACCATATATTTT
CASSYERGSGNTIYF
>TRBV7-2|TRBJ2-2|-|TRBD1
TGTGCCAGCAGTAGACCGGGACAGGGAAACACCGGGGAGCTGTTTTTT
CASSRPGQGNTGELFF
>TRBV28|TRBJ2-4|few|TRBD1
TGTGCCAGCAGTCCGGGACAGGGGGCTATAACCAAAAACATTCAGTACTTC
CASSPGQGAITKNIQYF
>TRBV10-3|TRBJ2-7|-|-
TGTGCCATCAGCACGACTAGTCCGTCCTACGAGCAGTACTTC
CAISTTSPSYEQYF
>TRBV2|TRBJ2-2|-|-
TGTGCCAGCAGCCAGGGGGGATACACCGGGGAGCTGTTTTTT
CASSQGGYTGELFF
>TRBV19|TRBJ2-2|-|TRBD2
TGTGCCAGTAGTCCCAGCGGGAGTTCCACCGGGGAGCTGTTTTTT
CASSPSGSSTGELFF
>TRBV28|TRBJ1-1|-|TRBD1
TGTGCCAGCAGTAAACCGGACAGGGGAGCTTTCTTT
CASSKPDRGAFF
>TRBV28|TRBJ1-1|-|-
TGTGCCAGCAGCCCACCCGGGAGGACTGAAGCTTTCTTT
CASSPPGRTEAFF
>TRBV28|TRBJ1-5|few|-
TGTGCCAGCGAAAGCGGGGGGGGCAATCAGCCCCAGCATTTT
CASESGGGNQPQHF
>TRBV6-5|TRBJ1-2|-|-
TGTGCCAGCAGTGAGAACAGGTTGGGCTACACCTTC
CASSENRLGYTF
>TRBV27|TRBJ2-3|few|TRBD2
TGTGCCAGCAGTTTACGGGCCTTCGCGGGGGGTCCCGCTAGCACAGATACGCAGTATTTT
CASSLRAFAGGPASTDTQYF
>TRBV7-9|TRBJ1-5|-|-
TGTGCCAGCAGCTTACGGGACAACAATCAGCCCCAGCATTTT
CASSLRDNNQPQHF
>TRBV28|TRBJ2-1|-|TRBD1
TGTGCCAGCCGGGGACAGGGGTCTAAAAATGAGCAGTTCTTC
CASRGQGSKNEQFF
>TRBV28|TRBJ1-5|-|-
TGTGCCAGCGGGAGGGGAAATCAGCCCCAGCATTTT
CASGRGNQPQHF
>TRBV7-2|TRBJ1-5|-|TRBD1
TGTGCCAGCAGCTTAGCCGACAGGGCGGGACAGCCCCAGCATTTT
CASSLADRAGQPQHF
>TRBV7-9|TRBJ1-4|-|TRBD1
TGTGCCAGCAGCTTAGGGGACAGGGACGCTAATGAAAAACTGTTTTTT
CASSLGDRDANEKLFF
>TRBV4-2|TRBJ2-1|-|-
TGTGCCAGCAGCCAAGACCCCGACAATGAGCAGTTCTTC
CASSQDPDNEQFF
>TRBV5-4|TRBJ1-4|-|-
TGTGCCAGCAGCCAAGACAGAACTAATGAAAAACTGTTTTTT
CASSQDRTNEKLFF
>TRBV19|TRBJ1-1|-|TRBD1
TGTGCCAGTAGTCCTCGGGACAGGAAGAACACTGAAGCTTTCTTT
CASSPRDRKNTEAFF
>TRBV14|TRBJ2-2|-|-
TGTGCCAGCAGCCGTTCAGTTGGCGGGGAGCTGTTTTTT
CASSRSVGGELFF
>TRBV21-1|TRBJ2-7|-|-
TGTGCCAGCAGCAAAGTTCCGGGACAGGCCTACGAGCAGTACTTC
CASSKVPGQAYEQYF
>TRBV10-3|TRBJ2-2|-|-
TGTGCCATCAGTGACCACCGGGGGGCCGGAAATACCGGGGAGCTGTTTTTT
CAISDHRGAGNTGELFF
>TRBV18|TRBJ2-5|few|TRBD1
TGTGCCAGCTCACGGGGACAGGGAGAGACCCAGTACTTC
CASSRGQGETQYF
>TRBV7-9|TRBJ2-7|large|TRBD2
TGTGCCAGCAGCGATAGCGGGAGCGGCGAGCAGTACTTC
CASSDSGSGEQYF
>TRBV7-2|TRBJ1-3|-|TRBD1
TGTGCCAGCAGCTTGACAGGGGCAGCTGGAAACACCATATATTTT
CASSLTGAAGNTIYF
>TRBV19|TRBJ2-1|once|-
TGTGCCAGTCCCCTAGCAGTACAGTTCTTC
CASPLAVQFF
>TRBV7-3|TRBJ2-1|few|-
TGTGCCAGCAGCTTAACCGGGGGACAGATCAATGAGCAGTTCTTC
CASSLTGGQINEQFF
>TRBV7-9|TRBJ1-2|-|-
TGTGCCAGCAGCCCATCAGGCGACTACACCTTC
CASSPSGDYTF
>TRBV6-6|TRBJ2-7|-|-
TGTGCCAGCACCACAGGGCTGGAAGCTTCCTACGAGCAGTACTTC
CASTTGLEASYEQYF
>TRBV10-2|TRBJ2-6|few|-
TGCGCCAGCAGTCAGAGCGCTGGGGCCAACGTCCTGACTTTC
CASSQSAGANVLTF
>TRBV10-1|TRBJ2-5|-|TRBD2
TGCGCCAGCAGTGCCGCGGGGGGGGAACAAGAGACCCAGTACTTC
CASSAAGGEQETQYF
>TRBV20-1|TRBJ1-1|once|-
TGCAGTGCTCCGGTGAACACTGAAGCTTTCTTT
CSAPVNTEAFF
>TRBV6-5|TRBJ2-5|few|TRBD2
TGTGCCAGCAGTTATGGGTGGGAGGGCCAAGAGACCCAGTACTTC
CASSYGWEGQETQYF
>TRBV5-1|TRBJ1-1|-|-
TGCGCCAGCGCTGCGGGGTGGAATGAAGCTTTCTTT
CASAAGWNEAFF
>TRBV2|TRBJ2-6|-|-
TGTGCCAGCAGTAGACAGAGCTCTGGGGCCAACGTCCTGACTTTC
CASSRQSSGANVLTF
>TRBV7-2|TRBJ2-1|-|-
TGTGCCAGCAGCTTAGCTCCTAGTAATGAGCAGTTCTTC
CASSLAPSNEQFF
>TRBV27|TRBJ1-1|-|-
TGTGCCAGCAGTTCGGGGGTCACTGAAGCTTTCTTT
CASSSGVTEAFF